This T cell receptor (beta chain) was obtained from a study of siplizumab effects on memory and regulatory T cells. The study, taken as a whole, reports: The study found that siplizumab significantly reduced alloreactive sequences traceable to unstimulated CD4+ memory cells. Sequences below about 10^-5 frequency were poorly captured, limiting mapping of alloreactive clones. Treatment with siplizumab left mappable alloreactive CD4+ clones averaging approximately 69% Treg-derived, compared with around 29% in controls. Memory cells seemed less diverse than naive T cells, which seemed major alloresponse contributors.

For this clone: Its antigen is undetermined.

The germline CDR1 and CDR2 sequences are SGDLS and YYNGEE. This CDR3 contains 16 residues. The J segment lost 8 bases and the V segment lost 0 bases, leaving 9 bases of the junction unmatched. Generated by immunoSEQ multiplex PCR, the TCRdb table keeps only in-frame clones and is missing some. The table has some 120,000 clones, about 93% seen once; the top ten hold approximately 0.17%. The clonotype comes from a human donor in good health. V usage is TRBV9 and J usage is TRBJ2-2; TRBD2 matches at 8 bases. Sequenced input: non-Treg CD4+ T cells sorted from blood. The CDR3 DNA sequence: TGTGCCAGCAGCGTAGTGGGTAGCGGGGAGCAGGGGGAGCTGTTTTTT. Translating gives CASSVVGSGEQGELFF. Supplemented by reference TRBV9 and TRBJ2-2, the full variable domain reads DSGVTQTPKHLITATGQRVTLRCSPRSGDLSVYWYQQSLDQGLQFLIQYYNGEERAKGNILERFSAQQFPDLHSELNLSSLELGDSALYFCASSVVGSGEQGELFFGEGSRLTVL.